Only one count was recorded for the clone carrying this T cell receptor (beta chain). Its specificity is unknown. The entry originates in a study of graft-versus-host responses after intestinal transplantation. Study information: Each recipient received anti-thymocyte globulin induction, then tacrolimus and steroids for three to four years.

The CDR3 totals 16 residues. Germline lookup yields CDR1 SGHRS and CDR2 YFSETQ. V gave up 4 bases and J gave up 0 bases; unmatched junction bases: 5. Sequencing was performed with immunoSEQ multiplex PCR; in TCRdb, only in-frame clones are kept and a portion is missing. Of about 31,000 clones in the sample, about 80% were seen once. V and J are TRBV5-1 and TRBJ2-3; 10 bases fit TRBD2. This receptor was identified in a human donor who received an intestinal transplant. The material was unstimulated CD8+ T cells sorted from spleen or lymph node cells, obtained before intestinal transplant. The CDR3 loop is CASSPWTSGSTDTQYF. The CDR3 bases are TGCGCCAGCAGCCCCTGGACTAGCGGAAGCACAGATACGCAGTATTTT.